This T cell receptor (beta chain) was found in a study of CXCR3-negative and CXCR3-positive naive CD8 T cells. This CDR3 is 14 amino acids long. Per germline, CDR1 SGHTA and CDR2 FQGTGA. UMI-labeled 5' RACE yielded the TRB cDNA libraries. TCRdb reprocessed the 5' RACE reads; each CDR3 protein has one entry and no DNA is given. In all, the sample yields tens of thousands of distinct CDR3 sequences. V gene TRBV7-3 combines with J gene TRBJ1-2; the D call of TRBD1 rests on TCRdb alone, since no DNA is present to check it. The TCR sequence derives from a human donor in good health. Some clones in this sample may be carry-over from other donors' samples. The sample comprised naive CXCR3- CD8+ T cells from blood. The subset is: CD45RO-CCR7+CD27+CD95- naive CD8+ T cells lacking CXCR3 (TNR3-). The CDR3 sequence is CASSQGQANYGYTF.